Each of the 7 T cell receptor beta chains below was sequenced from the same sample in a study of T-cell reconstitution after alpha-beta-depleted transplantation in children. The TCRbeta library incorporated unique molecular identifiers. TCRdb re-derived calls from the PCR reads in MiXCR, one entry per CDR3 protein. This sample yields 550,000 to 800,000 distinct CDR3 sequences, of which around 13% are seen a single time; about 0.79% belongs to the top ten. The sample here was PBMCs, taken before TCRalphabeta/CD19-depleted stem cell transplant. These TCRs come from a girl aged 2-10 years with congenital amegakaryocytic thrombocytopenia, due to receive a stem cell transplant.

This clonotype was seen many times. The CDR3: CSAAGPNTGELFF. The CDR3 coding sequence is TGCAGTGCGGCGGGGCCGAACACCGGGGAGCTGTTTTTT. This chain joins TRBV20-1 and TRBJ2-2; perhaps TRBD2 as D (6 bases). The CDR3 contains 13 residues. Per the germline V gene, CDR1 is DFQATT and CDR2 is SNEGSKA (reference sequence). V gave up 6 bases and J gave up 0 bases, with 8 bases separating them.

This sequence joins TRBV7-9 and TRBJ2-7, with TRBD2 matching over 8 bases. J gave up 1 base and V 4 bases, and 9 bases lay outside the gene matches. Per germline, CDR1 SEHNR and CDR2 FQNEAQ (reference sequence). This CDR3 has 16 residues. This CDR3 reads CASSSTPGLESYEQYF. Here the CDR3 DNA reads TGTGCCAGCAGCTCGACGCCGGGACTAGAATCCTACGAGCAGTACTTC.

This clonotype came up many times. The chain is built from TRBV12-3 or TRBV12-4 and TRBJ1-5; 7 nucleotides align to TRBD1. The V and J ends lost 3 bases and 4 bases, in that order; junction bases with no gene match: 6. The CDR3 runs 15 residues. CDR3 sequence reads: CASSFNQGGNQPQHF. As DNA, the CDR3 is TGTGCCAGCAGTTTTAACCAGGGGGGTAATCAGCCCCAGCATTTT.

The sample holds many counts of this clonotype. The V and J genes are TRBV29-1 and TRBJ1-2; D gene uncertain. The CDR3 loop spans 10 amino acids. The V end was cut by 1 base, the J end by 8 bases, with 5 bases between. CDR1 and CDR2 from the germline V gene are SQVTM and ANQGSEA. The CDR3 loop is CSVEGLGYTF. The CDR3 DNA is TGCAGCGTTGAAGGCTTAGGCTACACCTTC.

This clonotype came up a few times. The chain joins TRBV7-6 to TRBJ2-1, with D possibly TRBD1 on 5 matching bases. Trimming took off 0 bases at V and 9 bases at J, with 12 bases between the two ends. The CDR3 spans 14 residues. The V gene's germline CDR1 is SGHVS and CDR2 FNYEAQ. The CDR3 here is CASSLALQGIEQFF. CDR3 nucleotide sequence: TGTGCCAGCAGCTTAGCGCTCCAGGGTATTGAGCAGTTCTTC.

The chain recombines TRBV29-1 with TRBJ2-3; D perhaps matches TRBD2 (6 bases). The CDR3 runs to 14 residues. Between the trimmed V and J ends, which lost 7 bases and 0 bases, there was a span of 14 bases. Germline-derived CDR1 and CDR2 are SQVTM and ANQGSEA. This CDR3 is CSGVREPSTDTQYF. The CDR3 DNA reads TGCAGCGGCGTTCGGGAGCCTAGCACAGATACGCAGTATTTT.

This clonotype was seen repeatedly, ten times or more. CDR3 protein: CASSFARVGTGELFF. The CDR3 DNA reads as TGTGCCAGCAGTTTTGCTAGGGTTGGCACCGGGGAGCTGTTTTTT. This rearrangement joins TRBV12-3 or TRBV12-4 to TRBJ2-2; D not resolved. Trimming removed 3 bases at V and 4 bases at J, with 12 bases between. The CDR3 sequence is 15 residues long.